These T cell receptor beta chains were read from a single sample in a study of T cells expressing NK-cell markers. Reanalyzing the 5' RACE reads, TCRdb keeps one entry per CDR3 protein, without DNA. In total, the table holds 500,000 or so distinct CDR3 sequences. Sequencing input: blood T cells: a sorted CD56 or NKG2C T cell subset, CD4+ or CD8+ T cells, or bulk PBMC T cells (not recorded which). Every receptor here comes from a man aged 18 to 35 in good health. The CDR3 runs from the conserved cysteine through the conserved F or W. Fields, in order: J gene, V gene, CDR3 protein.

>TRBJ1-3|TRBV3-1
CASSRLRDTIYF
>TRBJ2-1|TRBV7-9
CASSFPSVSSYNEQFF
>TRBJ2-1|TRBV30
CAKDRGEYNEQFF
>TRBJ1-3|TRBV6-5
CASSYSRRRTVGNTIYF
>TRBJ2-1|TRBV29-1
CSVEGTGASNEQFF
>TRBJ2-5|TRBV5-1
CASSRGTGRQETQYF
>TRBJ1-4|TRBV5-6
CASSLWGANEKLFF
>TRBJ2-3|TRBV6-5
CASSYSNGGSTDTQYF
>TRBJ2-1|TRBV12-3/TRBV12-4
CASSPLGGRSYNEQFF
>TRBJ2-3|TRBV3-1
CASSFPDRGYGTDTQYF